The 12 T cell receptor beta chains presented below share a single source sample, sequenced in a study of T cell responses to AZD1222 COVID-19 vaccine (dated by TCRdb to about 2021). Read against the paper, the sample's time point label means: baseline before first vaccination. The library was produced with the immunoSEQ multiplex PCR assay. Drawn from immuneACCESS, this table holds only the in-frame rearrangements with V and J called that TCRdb kept. Clones are partly lost; checked studies trace under half to an unresolved V gene and leave the rest unexplained. A total of more than 150,000 clones appear in this sample, 80% to 95% of them only once. The ten largest make up roughly 10% of the sample. Sequencing used peripheral blood, obtained on day 0 of AZD1222 vaccination. The receptors stem from an adult in good health.

V usage is TRBV3-1 (or the pseudogene TRBV3-2) and J usage is TRBJ2-7; D call uncertain. V was clipped by 5 bases and J by 0 bases, with 5 bases between them. The CDR3 is 12 amino acids. Germline CDR1 and CDR2: LGHDT and YNNKEL (reference sequence). The CDR3 DNA is TGTGCCAGCAGCTTACTCTCCTACGAGCAGTACTTC. The encoded protein is CASSLLSYEQYF.

This chain joins TRBV14 and TRBJ2-1; D remains unclear. Germline values: CDR1 SGHDN, CDR2 FVKESK. The ends were cut back, 2 bases at V and 0 bases at J, with 20 bases in the middle. CDR3 size: 19 residues. The CDR3 DNA reads as TGTGCCAGCAGCCAACCCTCCCGCCAGTCCCCCCGCTCCTACAATGAGCAGTTCTTC. This sequence encodes CASSQPSRQSPRSYNEQFF.

The genes are TRBV4-1 and TRBJ1-1; 7 nucleotides match TRBD1. Germline trimming cut 4 bases from V and 4 bases from J; bases unmatched to any gene: 9. Germline CDR1 MGHRA, CDR2 YSYEKL. The CDR3 spans 15 residues. CDR3 bases: TGCGCCAGCAGCCCTGCCGAGGGGGCCGGCACTGAAGCTTTCTTT. It is translated as CASSPAEGAGTEAFF.

This chain joins TRBV11-3 and TRBJ2-2; weak D call: TRBD2 (6 bases). Trimming stripped 8 bases from V and 0 bases from J, with 22 bases between. Germline CDR1 SGHNT, CDR2 YENEEA. The CDR3 is 18 residues long. As DNA, the CDR3 is TGTGCCAGCGCACGCTTGGCGGGGTGGGGCGCGAACACCGGGGAGCTGTTTTTT. Protein: CASARLAGWGANTGELFF. The complete variable domain, with remaining parts taken from reference TRBV11-3 and TRBJ2-2, reads EAGVVQSPRYKIIEKKQPVAFWCNPISGHNTLYWYLQNLGQGPELLIRYENEEAVDDSQLPKDRFSAERLKGVDSTLKIQPAELGDSAVYLCASARLAGWGANTGELFFGEGSRLTVL.

V and J are TRBV7-8 and TRBJ2-3; D is perhaps TRBD2 (6 bases). CDR1 is SGHVS, CDR2 FQNEAQ, per germline. This CDR3 comprises 16 residues. The germline V and J ends were trimmed by 0 bases and 4 bases, with 14 bases remaining between them. The CDR3 DNA reads TGTGCCAGCAGCTTAGCGCTGGGGGGAGCTTCAGATACGCAGTATTTT. Residues: CASSLALGGASDTQYF.

This clone came up a few times. The J gene is TRBJ1-5, the V gene TRBV19; TRBD1 matches 7 bases. After removal of 9 bases from V and 4 bases from J, the junction contained 9 bases not matched to a gene. This CDR3 spans 14 amino acids. CDR1 is LNHDA and CDR2 is SQIVND in the germline V gene (reference sequence). The CDR3 nucleotides are TGTGCCAGCTGGGGAGACAGGGATAATCAGCCCCAGCATTTT. Protein: CASWGDRDNQPQHF. The complete variable domain, with remaining parts taken from reference TRBV19 and TRBJ1-5, reads DGGITQSPKYLFRKEGQNVTLSCEQNLNHDAMYWYRQDPGQGLRLIYYSQIVNDFQKGDIAEGYSVSREKKESFPLTVTSAQKNPTAFYLCASWGDRDNQPQHFGDGTRLSIL.

This sequence joins TRBV5-4 and TRBJ2-5, with D unclear. The CDR3 is 13 residues long. Trimming took off 1 base at V and 3 bases at J, with 7 bases between the two ends. Germline V CDR1 and CDR2: SGHNT, YYREEE (reference sequence). CDR3 amino acids: CASSLSPKETQYF. As DNA, the CDR3 is TGTGCCAGCAGCTTGAGCCCAAAAGAGACCCAGTACTTC. The entire variable domain, with the rest obtained from reference TRBV5-4 and TRBJ2-5, is as follows: ETGVTQSPTHLIKTRGQQVTLRCSSQSGHNTVSWYQQALGQGPQFIFQYYREEENGRGNFPPRFSGLQFPNYSSELNVNALELDDSALYLCASSLSPKETQYFGPGTRLLVL.

CDR3 in amino acids: CASSPRNRGSHNEQFF. The CDR3, as DNA: TGTGCCAGCTCACCACGCAACAGGGGATCCCACAATGAGCAGTTCTTC. The chain joins TRBV18 to TRBJ2-1; 7 bases map to TRBD1. V lost 1 base, J lost 5 bases, and 8 bases stayed unmatched. The CDR3 contains 16 residues. CDR1 and CDR2 (germline): KGHSH, LQKENI.

There are a few counts of this clone. The chain uses TRBV19 and TRBJ1-1, with D possibly matching TRBD1 (6 bases). This CDR3 comprises 15 residues. The germline V gene has CDR1 LNHDA and CDR2 SQIVND (reference sequence). V was cut by 6 bases and J by 0 bases, with 14 bases left in between. The CDR3 DNA reads as TGTGCCAGTAGGCCGGGGGCAGCCATGAACACTGAAGCTTTCTTT. It encodes CASRPGAAMNTEAFF.

The chain recombines TRBV2 with TRBJ2-7; TRBD1 is a possible D gene (5 bases). The V and J ends lost 4 bases and 7 bases respectively, with 20 bases between them. Germline assignment: CDR1 SNHLY and CDR2 FYNNEI. The CDR3 length is 15 residues. The CDR3 here is CASSVTDTPTGEQYF. CDR3 coding DNA: TGTGCCAGCAGTGTTACGGACACGCCGACGGGTGAGCAGTACTTC.

The chain is built from TRBV3-1 (or the pseudogene TRBV3-2) and TRBJ1-2; 11 bases line up with TRBD1. Trimming cost V 2 bases and J 7 bases; bases outside gene matches: 6. Germline values: CDR1 LGHDT, CDR2 YNNKEL (reference sequence). The CDR3 totals 15 residues. CDR3 protein: CASSQLDRGLAGYTF. The CDR3 bases are TGTGCCAGCAGCCAATTGGACAGGGGGCTGGCTGGCTACACCTTC.

This chain links TRBV6-2 or TRBV6-3 with TRBJ1-5; maybe TRBD1 (5 bases). Per the germline V gene, CDR1 is MNHEY and CDR2 is SVGEGT. The CDR3 covers 15 residues. V lost 6 bases and J lost 1, with 13 bases in between. CDR3 sequence: CASSPRQGSNQPQHF. The CDR3 DNA reads TGTGCCAGCAGCCCCCGGCAGGGCAGCAATCAGCCCCAGCATTTT.